The table lists the clone carrying this T cell receptor beta chain with a few counts. Its antigen is as yet unknown. The sample originates from a study of T cell repertoires in cytomegalovirus infection. Study-wide points: In two of eight donors, the top clonotype was HLA-C-restricted CMV-specific. The study identified carriers of CMV plus the relevant HLA from cumulative public TCR beta family frequency.

TCRdb called the reads again in MiXCR, with one record for every CDR3 protein. The sample lists about 830,000 distinct CDR3 sequences, approximately 29% occurring once. The sequence derives from a human donor in good health (CMV status not recorded). Some clones in this sample may be carry-over from other donors' samples. The input for sequencing was cultured CD8+ T cells from PBMCs, taken from culture after CMV antigen stimulation.

CDR3 region: CASSSRQRNQPQHF. DNA of the CDR3: TGTGCCAGTAGTTCTAGACAGAGGAATCAGCCCCAGCATTTT. The chain is built from TRBV19 and TRBJ1-5; D may be TRBD1 (5 bases). CDR1 is LNHDA, CDR2 SQIVND, per germline (reference sequence). The ends were cut back, 5 bases at V and 4 bases at J, with 12 bases in the middle. The CDR3 covers 14 residues.